These 18 T cell receptor beta chains were all obtained from the same sample, sequenced in a study of T cell responses to AZD1222 COVID-19 vaccine. Here immunoSEQ multiplex PCR was the method, and the copy in TCRdb shows in-frame clones only, minus some. The sample contains 140,000 to 150,000 clones, around 84% of which appear only once. The sequencing here drew on peripheral blood, taken 28 days after the second AZD1222 dose. The receptor set was obtained from an adult who received the AZD1222 COVID-19 vaccine.

The chain combines TRBV19 with TRBJ2-2; 8 bases match TRBD2. Germline V gene lookup returns CDR1 LNHDA and CDR2 SQIVND (reference sequence). J was trimmed by 3 bases and V by 4 bases; bases with no gene match: 7. The CDR3 totals 16 residues. The CDR3 DNA reads as TGTGCCAGTAGTAGAAAGCGGGAGTTGGACACCGGGGAGCTGTTTTTT. This translates into CASSRKRELDTGELFF.

This clone was recorded a few times. The chain employs TRBV19 and TRBJ1-2; the D gene is possibly TRBD1 (6 bases). Germline V gives CDR1 LNHDA, CDR2 SQIVND (reference sequence). V dropped 6 bases and J dropped 4 bases, with 18 bases sitting between them. This CDR3 has 15 amino acids. CDR3 region: CASSTAQGILYGYTF. The DNA of the CDR3 is TGTGCCAGTAGCACAGCACAGGGCATTCTCTATGGCTACACCTTC. Together with reference TRBV19 and TRBJ1-2, the CDR3 gives the full variable domain: DGGITQSPKYLFRKEGQNVTLSCEQNLNHDAMYWYRQDPGQGLRLIYYSQIVNDFQKGDIAEGYSVSREKKESFPLTVTSAQKNPTAFYLCASSTAQGILYGYTFGSGTRLTVV.

The rearrangement uses TRBV18 and TRBJ1-2; D not certain. This CDR3 spans 15 amino acids. V lost 3 bases, J lost 5 bases, and 16 bases lay in between. In germline, CDR1 is KGHSH, CDR2 LQKENI. The CDR3 DNA follows: TGTGCCAGCTCACCGGGGTCAGATATTGGTTATGGCTACACCTTC. Its protein product is CASSPGSDIGYGYTF.

J is TRBJ1-1 and V is TRBV30; D remains ambiguous. Trimming shortened V by 3 bases and J by 0 bases, and 8 bases separated the two germline ends. Germline CDR1 is GTSNPN and CDR2 is SVGIG (reference sequence). There are 13 residues in the CDR3. In nucleotides, the CDR3 is TGTGCCTGGAGAGGATTCATGAACACTGAAGCTTTCTTT. Translated: CAWRGFMNTEAFF.

In DNA form, the CDR3 reads TGTGCCAGCGGCGGGACAGGTGGCACTGAAGCTTTCTTT. Its translation: CASGGTGGTEAFF. The chain employs TRBV2 and TRBJ1-1; 8 bases line up with TRBD1. V lost 8 bases and J lost 4; bases outside the gene matches: 6. Germline lookup yields CDR1 SNHLY and CDR2 FYNNEI. This CDR3 spans 13 amino acids.

This clone occurred a few times. This sequence joins TRBV4-2 and TRBJ2-3; TRBD2 matches 7 bases. The CDR3 length is 17 residues. Germline loops: CDR1 LGHNA, CDR2 YNFKEQ. Trimming removed 0 bases from V and 1 base from J; junction bases left unmatched: 7. Written as DNA, the CDR3 is TGTGCCAGCAGCCAAGAGTCCGGGACTACCGGCACAGATACGCAGTATTTT. This codes for CASSQESGTTGTDTQYF.

The rearrangement links TRBV6-1 to TRBJ1-5; 7 bases agree with TRBD1. Germline CDR1 is MNHNS and CDR2 is SASEGT. The V and J ends lost 2 bases and 0 bases, in that order; junction bases with no gene match: 7. This CDR3 has 17 amino acids. The DNA of the CDR3 is TGTGCCAGCAGTGAATCAAGGGGGCCCTATAGCAATCAGCCCCAGCATTTT. Protein product: CASSESRGPYSNQPQHF.

The chain has TRBV3-1 (or the pseudogene TRBV3-2) and TRBJ1-6; no clear D. This CDR3 has 17 residues. With 2 bases removed from V and 8 bases from J, the gap between germline ends came to 19 bases. In germline, CDR1 is LGHDT, CDR2 YNNKEL (reference sequence). The CDR3, as DNA: TGTGCCAGCAGCCAATCCCCCACATTCCTCCCCTATTCACCCCTCCACTTT. It encodes CASSQSPTFLPYSPLHF.

In this sample, this clone turned up once. The rearrangement links TRBV5-1 to TRBJ2-3; 9 bases fit TRBD2. Trimming cost V 0 bases and J 0 bases; bases outside gene matches: 8. The CDR3 loop spans 18 amino acids. Germline V lookup: CDR1 SGHRS, CDR2 YFSETQ. This chain's CDR3 is CASSLASGILASTDTQYF. In DNA form, the CDR3 reads TGCGCCAGCAGCTTGGCTAGCGGGATCCTGGCTAGCACAGATACGCAGTATTTT.

This clone was seen a few times. The chain has TRBV24-1 and TRBJ2-3; 7 nucleotides line up with TRBD2. Germline V gene lookup returns CDR1 KGHDR and CDR2 SFDVKD. The CDR3 has 16 residues. V shed 4 bases, J shed 4 bases, and the junction held 10 bases outside the gene matches. Here the CDR3 DNA reads TGTGCCACCAGTGACACCACCGGGGGGTGGGCAGATACGCAGTATTTT. Protein product: CATSDTTGGWADTQYF.

The CDR3, as DNA: TGTGCCAGGAATGACAGCTCCTACGAGCAGTACTTC. Residues: CARNDSSYEQYF. The chain employs TRBV14 and TRBJ2-7; possible D gene TRBD1, 5 bases. Germline-derived CDR1 and CDR2 are SGHDN and FVKESK. The CDR3 spans 12 residues. The V and J ends lost 9 bases and 0 bases respectively, with 9 bases between them.

The chain recombines TRBV19 with TRBJ1-6; D uncertain. The germline V gene encodes CDR1 LNHDA and CDR2 SQIVND (reference sequence). Trimming took off 3 bases at V and 13 bases at J, with 16 bases between the two ends. This CDR3 spans 14 amino acids. The CDR3 sequence is CASSIESSHAPLHF. CDR3 DNA sequence: TGTGCCAGTAGTATTGAGAGCTCACACGCGCCCCTCCACTTT.

The rearrangement joins TRBV5-4 to TRBJ1-4; 7 nucleotides line up with TRBD1. Germline lookup yields CDR1 SGHNT and CDR2 YYREEE (reference sequence). V shed 4 bases, J shed 7 bases, and the junction held 10 bases outside the gene matches. This CDR3 spans 15 amino acids. The CDR3 nucleotides are TGTGCCAGCAGCGTGGCGACAGGGTCTAGTGAAAAACTGTTTTTT. It codes for CASSVATGSSEKLFF.

V gene TRBV14 combines with J gene TRBJ1-3, with D unresolved. Per germline, CDR1 SGHDN and CDR2 FVKESK. V was clipped by 1 base and J by 1 base, with 5 bases between them. CDR3 length equals 14 residues. CDR3 sequence: CASSQGESGNTIYF. The CDR3 DNA reads TGTGCCAGCAGCCAAGGAGAGTCTGGAAACACCATATATTTT.

The chain carries TRBV7-9 and TRBJ1-2, with 9 bases fitting TRBD1. V was clipped by 5 bases and J by 4 bases; unmatched bases: 11. CDR3 length: 16 amino acids. Looked up from germline, CDR1 is SEHNR and CDR2 is FQNEAQ (reference sequence). CDR3 region: CASSPGRDRDGYGYTF. The CDR3, as DNA: TGTGCCAGCAGCCCAGGACGGGACAGGGATGGCTATGGCTACACCTTC.

V is TRBV7-9 and J is TRBJ2-7; D is ambiguous. The germline CDR1 and CDR2 sequences are SEHNR and FQNEAQ (reference sequence). The CDR3 is made up of 15 amino acids. V lost 5 bases, J lost 3 bases, and 17 bases lay in between. The CDR3 nucleotides are TGTGCCAGCAGCCTTGTACCGGCTACCAACTACGAGCAGTACTTC. This encodes CASSLVPATNYEQYF.

CDR3 bases: TGTGCCAATAAGGACAGGCAGAACACTGAAGCTTTCTTT. Its translation: CANKDRQNTEAFF. The chain combines TRBV10-3 with TRBJ1-1; 7 bases align to TRBD1. With V trimmed by 10 bases and J by 1 base, 6 bases remained unmatched. The CDR3 is 13 amino acids. The germline CDR1 and CDR2 sequences are ENHRY and SYGVKD.

The V gene is TRBV28, the J gene TRBJ1-2, with D hard to call. The V end was cut by 7 bases, the J end by 0 bases, with 18 bases between. The CDR3 is 16 amino acids. Germline CDR1 is MDHEN and CDR2 is SYDVKM. Written as DNA, the CDR3 is TGTGCCAGCACCCCGGCGGGAAGGGTTTCTAACTATGGCTACACCTTC. Translation gives CASTPAGRVSNYGYTF.